Given below is one T cell receptor beta chain in context. The antigen is not known. The data belong to a study of graft-versus-host responses after intestinal transplantation. The protocol was immunoSEQ multiplex PCR, while the TCRdb copy is restricted to in-frame clones and leaves out a portion. The top ten hold roughly 15% of the sample, which has about 92,000 clones, roughly four fifths seen once. The CDR3 is 16 residues long. Between the trimmed V and J ends, which lost 5 bases and 0 bases, there was a span of 14 bases. CDR1 SEHNR and CDR2 FQNEAQ come from the germline V gene (reference sequence).

Specimen: unstimulated CD8+ T cells sorted from spleen or lymph node cells, collected before intestinal transplant. V gene TRBV7-9 combines with J gene TRBJ1-3; D might be TRBD1 (5 bases). This clonotype originated in a human donor who received an intestinal transplant. The CDR3 loop is CASSNTHGTSGNTIYF. DNA for the CDR3: TGTGCCAGCAGCAACACTCATGGGACCTCTGGAAACACCATATATTTT.